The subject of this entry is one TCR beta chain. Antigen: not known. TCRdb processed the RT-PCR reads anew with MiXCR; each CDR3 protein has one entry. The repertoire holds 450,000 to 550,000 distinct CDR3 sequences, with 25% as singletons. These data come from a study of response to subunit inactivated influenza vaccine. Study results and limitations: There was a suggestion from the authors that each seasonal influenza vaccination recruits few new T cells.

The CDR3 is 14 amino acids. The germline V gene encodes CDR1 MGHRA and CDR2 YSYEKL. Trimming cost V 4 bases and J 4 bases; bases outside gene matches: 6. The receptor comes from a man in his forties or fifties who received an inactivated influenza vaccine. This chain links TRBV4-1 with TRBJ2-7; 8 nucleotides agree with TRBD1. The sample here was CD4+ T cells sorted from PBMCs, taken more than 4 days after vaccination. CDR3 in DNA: TGCGCCAGCAGCCCTTCGGGACAGGCATACGAGCAGTACTTC. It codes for CASSPSGQAYEQYF.